A single sample gave rise to the 29 T cell receptor beta chains below, sequenced in a study of cytomegalovirus exposure and HLA in healthy donors. The PCR was carried out with 60 Vbeta primers and 13 Jbeta primers. This table comes from immunoSEQ multiplex PCR, and its TCRdb copy is limited to in-frame clones, with some not included. The ten most abundant clones cover 7.5% of a sample with roughly 74,000 clones. The sequenced material came from PBMCs. These receptors were taken from a female donor in good health and CMV-seropositive.

V usage is TRBV4-1 and J usage is TRBJ2-1; 10 nucleotides align to TRBD2. This CDR3 region has 20 residues. V lost 0 bases, J lost 5 bases, and 16 bases stayed unmatched. Germline-derived CDR1 and CDR2 are MGHRA and YSYEKL. CDR3 sequence (DNA): TGCGCCAGCAGCCAAGAACGTGATAGCGGGAGGACAATGGGGAACAATGAGCAGTTCTTC. The encoded protein is CASSQERDSGRTMGNNEQFF.

The V gene is TRBV28, the J gene TRBJ1-1; a weak D match, TRBD1 (5 bases). Germline lookup yields CDR1 MDHEN and CDR2 SYDVKM. The length of the CDR3 is 15 residues. V was cut by 4 bases and J by 5 bases, with 17 bases left in between. The CDR3 loop reads CASSSNTLRVTEAFF. CDR3 DNA: TGTGCCAGCAGTTCCAATACACTCAGGGTAACTGAAGCTTTCTTT.

This CDR3 is CASSPVKGDYGYTF. The CDR3 coding sequence is TGTGCCAGCTCACCAGTTAAGGGAGACTATGGCTACACCTTC. The chain links TRBV18 to TRBJ1-2; D not certain. This CDR3 has 14 amino acids. V lost 2 bases to trimming and J lost 3 bases, with 10 bases between them. Germline CDR1 KGHSH, CDR2 LQKENI.

A note on this clone: This specimen includes other DNA sequences encoding the same CDR3. The chain uses TRBV9 and TRBJ2-2; D remains ambiguous. CDR1 and CDR2 from the germline V gene are SGDLS and YYNGEE. The CDR3 is 13 amino acids. V was pared by 0 bases and J by 5 bases, with 5 bases between. CDR3 sequence (DNA): TGTGCCAGCAGCGTAGCGGGTACCGGGGAGCTGTTTTTT. Encoded protein: CASSVAGTGELFF.

The chain has TRBV4-1 and TRBJ2-1, with 11 positions matching TRBD2. With 0 bases clipped from V and 5 bases from J, the junction kept 6 bases outside the gene matches. Germline CDR1 is MGHRA and CDR2 is YSYEKL. There are 17 residues in the CDR3. The CDR3 DNA sequence: TGCGCCAGCAGCCAAGATGGGCTAGCGGGAGGTGACAATGAGCAGTTCTTC. It codes for CASSQDGLAGGDNEQFF.

This chain connects TRBV9 to TRBJ2-1; tentatively, D is TRBD2 (5 bases). V was cut by 4 bases and J by 5 bases, with 13 bases left in between. This CDR3 region has 14 residues. The germline CDR1 and CDR2 sequences are SGDLS and YYNGEE. The CDR3 bases are TGTGCCAGCAGCCCCAGGACTTTCAACAATGAGCAGTTCTTC. Protein sequence: CASSPRTFNNEQFF.

The chain couples TRBV5-1 to TRBJ1-2; 10 bases align to TRBD1. The CDR3 is 13 residues long. J lost 7 bases, V lost 4 bases, and 4 bases had no gene match. Germline V gene data show CDR1 as SGHRS and CDR2 as YFSETQ. The DNA of the CDR3 is TGCGCCAGCAGCATCGGACAGGGGGTTGGCTACACCTTC. Its translation is CASSIGQGVGYTF.

The rearrangement joins TRBV19 to TRBJ2-7, with D possibly being TRBD2 (5 bases). In germline, CDR1 is LNHDA, CDR2 SQIVND (reference sequence). Trimming removed 8 bases at V and 5 bases at J, with 13 bases between. The CDR3 contains 12 residues. The CDR3 reads CASGPRGNEQYF. The CDR3 region has the DNA TGTGCCAGTGGCCCTAGAGGGAACGAGCAGTACTTC. Complete variable domain (other parts from reference TRBV19 and TRBJ2-7): DGGITQSPKYLFRKEGQNVTLSCEQNLNHDAMYWYRQDPGQGLRLIYYSQIVNDFQKGDIAEGYSVSREKKESFPLTVTSAQKNPTAFYLCASGPRGNEQYFGPGTRLTVT.

The chain recombines TRBV5-1 with TRBJ2-7; TRBD2 matches 13 bases. The germline gives CDR1 SGHRS, CDR2 YFSETQ. The CDR3 length is 17 residues. Germline trimming cut 2 bases from V and 1 base from J; bases unmatched to any gene: 6. CDR3 sequence (DNA): TGCGCCAGCAGCTTTAGGACTAGCGGGAGCGGTTCCTACGAGCAGTACTTC. It is translated as CASSFRTSGSGSYEQYF.

The CDR3 loop reads CASSSGGRGTEAFF. DNA for the CDR3: TGTGCCAGCAGCTCGGGAGGCAGGGGAACTGAAGCTTTCTTT. This chain joins TRBV7-2 and TRBJ1-1; tentative D call: TRBD1 (6 bases). This CDR3 is 14 amino acids long. V was trimmed by 4 bases and J by 5 bases, leaving 14 bases between them. In germline, CDR1 is SGHTA, CDR2 FQGNSA.

This sequence joins TRBV19 and TRBJ2-5, with 11 bases that match TRBD2. The V gene end was trimmed by 4 bases and the J gene end by 1 base; junction bases not matched to a gene: 5. The CDR3 runs 16 residues. In germline, CDR1 is LNHDA, CDR2 SQIVND (reference sequence). This chain's CDR3 is CASSTSGGPPQETQYF. CDR3 coding DNA: TGTGCCAGTAGTACTAGCGGGGGGCCGCCCCAAGAGACCCAGTACTTC.

The J gene is TRBJ2-7, the V gene TRBV4-2, with no clear D. The CDR3 sequence is 16 residues long. In germline, CDR1 is LGHNA, CDR2 YNFKEQ. V shed 3 bases and J shed 4 bases, with 19 bases lying between them. Here the CDR3 reads CASSHPGSQRAYEQYF. CDR3 nucleotides: TGTGCCAGCAGCCACCCCGGCAGCCAGCGAGCTTACGAGCAGTACTTC.

V is TRBV27 and J is TRBJ2-3; D is possibly TRBD2 (6 bases). The germline V gene has CDR1 MNHEY and CDR2 SMNVEV (reference sequence). The CDR3 runs to 13 residues. V shed 7 bases and J shed 5 bases, with 13 bases lying between them. The CDR3 sequence is CASKLRGGDTQYF. The CDR3 DNA reads as TGTGCCAGCAAATTAAGGGGAGGAGATACGCAGTATTTT.

The chain employs TRBV30 and TRBJ1-6; TRBD1 matches at 8 bases. The V gene end was trimmed by 2 bases and the J gene end by 10 bases; junction bases not matched to a gene: 10. Germline CDR1 and CDR2: GTSNPN and SVGIG (reference sequence). This CDR3 has 15 residues. The CDR3 nucleotides read TGTGCCTGGAGTTTAGGACAGGGATCTGGGTCACCCCTCCACTTT. Residues: CAWSLGQGSGSPLHF.

This rearrangement joins TRBV4-3 to TRBJ1-1, with TRBD1 matching 7 bases. This CDR3 is 15 amino acids long. CDR1 is LGHNA, CDR2 YSLEER, per germline. With 0 bases clipped from V and 6 bases from J, the junction kept 7 bases outside the gene matches. The CDR3 spells CASSQDPRGEAEAFF. The CDR3 nucleotides read TGCGCCAGCAGCCAAGACCCCAGGGGGGAGGCTGAAGCTTTCTTT.

The V and J genes are TRBV27 and TRBJ2-7, with 10 bases that match TRBD2. With 5 bases clipped from V and 1 base from J, the junction kept 8 bases outside the gene matches. CDR3 length equals 16 residues. CDR1 and CDR2 from the germline V gene are MNHEY and SMNVEV (reference sequence). For the CDR3, the DNA is TGTGCCAGCAGTATGGGACTAGCGAGACTTTCCTACGAGCAGTACTTC. This gives the protein CASSMGLARLSYEQYF.

This chain uses TRBV28 with TRBJ2-2; D is possibly TRBD1 (5 bases). The V end lost 5 bases, the J end lost 3 bases, and 22 bases lay between the germline ends. Germline CDR1 and CDR2: MDHEN and SYDVKM. CDR3 length equals 18 residues. As DNA, the CDR3 is TGTGCCAGCAGTGGGCTTTTGACGGCCAGGGATTACACCGGGGAGCTGTTTTTT. Its protein product is CASSGLLTARDYTGELFF. The variable domain in full, with the rest retrieved from reference TRBV28 and TRBJ2-2, is DVKVTQSSRYLVKRTGEKVFLECVQDMDHENMFWYRQDPGLGLRLIYFSYDVKMKEKGDIPEGYSVSREKKERFSLILESASTNQTSMYLCASSGLLTARDYTGELFFGEGSRLTVL.

The rearrangement uses TRBV29-1 and TRBJ2-7, with D maybe TRBD2 (6 bases). The CDR3 is made up of 13 amino acids. CDR1 SQVTM and CDR2 ANQGSEA come from the germline V gene. Trimming took off 6 bases at V and 3 bases at J, with 15 bases between the two ends. CDR3 protein: CSVQGGFGYEQYF. The CDR3 bases are TGCAGCGTCCAGGGAGGATTCGGCTACGAGCAGTACTTC.

The chain recombines TRBV5-1 with TRBJ2-5; TRBD2 matches at 7 bases. Unmatched junction bases numbered 4, after V lost 2 bases and J lost 0 bases. Germline CDR1 reads SGHRS; CDR2 reads YFSETQ. The CDR3 has 15 residues. The CDR3 spells CASSFGGVYQETQYF. The DNA of the CDR3 is TGCGCCAGCAGCTTTGGGGGGGTGTACCAAGAGACCCAGTACTTC.

The rearrangement joins TRBV28 to TRBJ1-2; TRBD1 agrees at 7 bases. The germline V gene encodes CDR1 MDHEN and CDR2 SYDVKM. The CDR3 covers 14 residues. V gave up 4 bases and J gave up 7 bases; unmatched junction bases: 9. In DNA form, the CDR3 reads TGTGCCAGCAGTTACCTTCAGGGGGGAGGTGGCTACACCTTC. Its translation is CASSYLQGGGGYTF.

The chain is built from TRBV7-9 and TRBJ1-4; TRBD1 matches at 9 bases. CDR1 and CDR2 (germline): SEHNR, FQNEAQ (reference sequence). The CDR3 length is 17 residues. Losses at the gene ends were 5 bases for V and 1 base for J; bases not matched to a gene: 8. CDR3 in amino acids: CASSQRQGVETNEKLFF. In nucleotides, the CDR3 is TGTGCCAGCAGCCAAAGACAGGGGGTTGAAACTAATGAAAAACTGTTTTTT.

The V call is TRBV27, the J call TRBJ1-2; D might be TRBD1 (5 bases). CDR1 is MNHEY and CDR2 is SMNVEV in the germline V gene (reference sequence). Trimming took 0 bases from V and 4 from J, leaving 15 bases between them. The CDR3 has 16 residues. CDR3 in DNA: TGTGCCAGCAGTTTATCACCCCGTGGGGGAGGCTATGGCTACACCTTC. Translating it yields CASSLSPRGGGYGYTF.

The V call is TRBV30, the J call TRBJ2-2; the D gene is possibly TRBD2 (5 bases). The CDR3 length is 14 residues. The germline gives CDR1 GTSNPN, CDR2 SVGIG (reference sequence). The ends were cut back, 3 bases at V and 6 bases at J, with 14 bases in the middle. The CDR3 here is CAWRREVEAGELFF. The CDR3 DNA sequence: TGTGCCTGGAGGCGAGAAGTGGAGGCCGGGGAGCTGTTTTTT.

The V and J genes are TRBV28 and TRBJ2-1; 11 positions match TRBD2. Looked up from germline, CDR1 is MDHEN and CDR2 is SYDVKM. V trimming: 5 bases; J trimming: 5 bases; junction bases outside the gene matches: 5. CDR3 length: 15 residues. The CDR3 sequence: CASSPTSGIDNEQFF. CDR3 DNA: TGTGCCAGCAGTCCGACTAGCGGGATTGACAATGAGCAGTTCTTC. Filled out from reference TRBV28 and TRBJ2-1, the complete variable domain reads DVKVTQSSRYLVKRTGEKVFLECVQDMDHENMFWYRQDPGLGLRLIYFSYDVKMKEKGDIPEGYSVSREKKERFSLILESASTNQTSMYLCASSPTSGIDNEQFFGPGTRLTVL.

Notes on this clone: The limits of the CDR3 on the DNA are not certain, so only TCRdb's listed CDR3 is given. The chain is built from TRBV6-5 and TRBJ1-2; the D call of TRBD1 is as the table states it, not checked on the DNA. The CDR3 is 16 residues long, ends included. Looked up from germline, CDR1 is MNHEY and CDR2 is SVGAGI. CDR3 sequence: CASSSSTGGLRYGYTF.

The V gene is TRBV28, the J gene TRBJ1-1; D not resolved. The CDR3 consists of 15 residues. V was cut by 2 bases and J by 2 bases, with 12 bases left in between. Germline CDR1 is MDHEN and CDR2 is SYDVKM. For the CDR3, the DNA is TGTGCCAGCAGTTTACCGGACTGGAGAAACACTGAAGCTTTCTTT. This sequence encodes CASSLPDWRNTEAFF. The full variable domain, with the rest looked up from reference TRBV28 and TRBJ1-1, is DVKVTQSSRYLVKRTGEKVFLECVQDMDHENMFWYRQDPGLGLRLIYFSYDVKMKEKGDIPEGYSVSREKKERFSLILESASTNQTSMYLCASSLPDWRNTEAFFGQGTRLTVV.

The chain is built from TRBV4-1 and TRBJ2-1; the D gene is possibly TRBD2 (6 bases). The V and J ends lost 0 bases and 0 bases respectively, with 12 bases between them. This CDR3 has 17 residues. Germline CDR1 MGHRA, CDR2 YSYEKL. This CDR3 is CASSQDPAGHSYNEQFF. CDR3 nucleotide sequence: TGCGCCAGCAGCCAAGATCCAGCGGGTCACTCCTACAATGAGCAGTTCTTC.

CDR3 bases: TGCGCCAGCAGCCCATCGGACAGGGCAGAGGGATATGGCTACACCTTC. Translation: CASSPSDRAEGYGYTF. The V and J genes are TRBV4-1 and TRBJ1-2; 8 bases align to TRBD1. The CDR3 has 16 amino acids. V trimming: 4 bases; J trimming: 5 bases; junction bases outside the gene matches: 12. The V gene's germline CDR1 is MGHRA and CDR2 YSYEKL.

The chain links TRBV9 to TRBJ2-1; perhaps TRBD2 as D (5 bases). V was clipped by 1 base and J by 0 bases, with 8 bases between them. The CDR3 has 15 amino acids. Germline V CDR1 and CDR2: SGDLS, YYNGEE. The CDR3 sequence is CASSVSGISYNEQFF. The CDR3, as DNA: TGTGCCAGCAGCGTAAGCGGCATCTCCTACAATGAGCAGTTCTTC.